These 21 T cell receptor beta chains originate from one sample sequenced in a study of OX40 agonist ivuxolimab in advanced cancers. Clones were sequenced by immunoSEQ multiplex PCR, and TCRdb holds only the in-frame ones, with some missing. The sample has about 68,000 clones; around 88% are singletons. Sequences were derived from CD4+ or CD8+ T cells sorted from blood, sampled in a trial of the OX40 agonist ivuxolimab. The receptors were sampled from an adult with an advanced solid tumor such as melanoma, head and neck, liver or kidney cancer.

The gene calls are TRBV18 and TRBJ2-7, with a possible D match to TRBD1 (6 bases). The V gene's germline CDR1 is KGHSH and CDR2 LQKENI. Trimming shortened V by 1 base and J by 7 bases, and 17 bases separated the two germline ends. The CDR3 consists of 15 residues. CDR3 nucleotide sequence: TGTGCCAGCTCACCACAAGCCAGGGGAAGAGGTGAGCAGTACTTC. Translated, it gives CASSPQARGRGEQYF.

This CDR3 is CASRPGENQPQHF. The CDR3 DNA sequence: TGTGCCAGCAGGCCAGGGGAGAATCAGCCCCAGCATTTT. The V gene is TRBV6-5, the J gene TRBJ1-5, with TRBD1 as a possible D gene (6 bases). This CDR3 has 13 residues. Germline-derived CDR1 and CDR2 are MNHEY and SVGAGI. The V end lost 6 bases, the J end lost 4 bases, and 10 bases lay between the germline ends.

The rearrangement links TRBV10-2 to TRBJ1-1; no clear D gene. V dropped 1 base and J dropped 1 base, with 10 bases sitting between them. Germline V gene data show CDR1 as WSHSY and CDR2 as SAAADI. The CDR3 runs to 15 residues. DNA for the CDR3: TGCGCCAGCAGTGAGTATTTGGCGGAGAACACTGAAGCTTTCTTT. Translated, it gives CASSEYLAENTEAFF.

The chain couples TRBV9 to TRBJ2-1, with 16 bases lining up with TRBD2. The CDR3 length is 20 residues. J lost 0 bases, V lost 3 bases, and 9 bases had no gene match. Per the germline V gene, CDR1 is SGDLS and CDR2 is YYNGEE. The DNA of the CDR3 is TGTGCCAGCAGCGCCCCCGGGACTAGCGGGAGGGCGAGCTCCTACAATGAGCAGTTCTTC. It encodes CASSAPGTSGRASSYNEQFF.

The CDR3 DNA sequence: TGTGCCTGGAGCATGGGACCCGGTTGGTACTTC. This codes for CAWSMGPGWYF. J is TRBJ2-7 and V is TRBV30, with D perhaps TRBD1 or TRBD2 (5 bases each). Germline V gives CDR1 GTSNPN, CDR2 SVGIG (reference sequence). With 3 bases removed from V and 12 bases from J, the gap between germline ends came to 15 bases. The CDR3 extends over 11 amino acids.

This sequence joins TRBV6-5 and TRBJ2-7; no definite D call. The CDR3 is 14 residues long. CDR1 is MNHEY and CDR2 is SVGAGI in the germline V gene. Deletions cut 5 bases from V and 4 bases from J, with 15 bases between. The CDR3, as DNA: TGTGCCAGCAGTCTGACTCCCCAACAATACGAGCAGTACTTC. This sequence encodes CASSLTPQQYEQYF.

This clone occurred once. DNA for the CDR3: TGTGCCAGCAGCTTAGCAGGGGCCGATGGCTACACCTTC. This encodes CASSLAGADGYTF. V usage is TRBV7-9 and J usage is TRBJ1-2; possibly TRBD1 for D (5 bases). Germline CDR1 is SEHNR and CDR2 is FQNEAQ (reference sequence). The CDR3 has 13 residues. V was clipped by 0 bases and J by 6 bases, with 8 bases between them.

The chain couples TRBV5-1 to TRBJ1-5; tentatively, D is TRBD1 (5 bases). Germline V gives CDR1 SGHRS, CDR2 YFSETQ. Trimming pared 1 base from V and 6 bases from J, leaving 14 bases between. This CDR3 contains 15 residues. DNA for the CDR3: TGCGCCAGCAGCTTGTGGGCAGGGAGCGGTCAGCCCCAGCATTTT. Protein sequence: CASSLWAGSGQPQHF.

The chain links TRBV30 to TRBJ1-2; D is undetermined. CDR1 is GTSNPN, CDR2 SVGIG, per germline (reference sequence). This CDR3 region has 16 residues. Trimming took off 0 bases at V and 0 bases at J, with 14 bases between the two ends. CDR3 in amino acids: CAWSVLETFTNYGYTF. CDR3 nucleotides: TGTGCCTGGAGTGTACTAGAGACCTTCACTAACTATGGCTACACCTTC.

The rearrangement uses TRBV4-3 and TRBJ2-3, with unresolved D. With 1 base removed from V and 2 bases from J, the gap between germline ends came to 16 bases. The CDR3 has 17 amino acids. The germline V gene has CDR1 LGHNA and CDR2 YSLEER. CDR3 amino acids: CASSQARTNGFTDTQYF. The DNA for the CDR3 is TGCGCCAGCAGCCAAGCCCGGACCAACGGTTTCACAGATACGCAGTATTTT.

The rearrangement links TRBV5-1 to TRBJ2-2; no definite D call. V shed 4 bases and J shed 6 bases, with 13 bases lying between them. The germline gives CDR1 SGHRS, CDR2 YFSETQ. The CDR3 has 14 amino acids. CDR3 in DNA: TGCGCCAGCAGCCCGGCCTTGGGCGCCGGGGAGCTGTTTTTT. Translated: CASSPALGAGELFF.

The chain uses TRBV30 and TRBJ1-1; 8 positions agree with TRBD1. Germline CDR1 is GTSNPN and CDR2 is SVGIG (reference sequence). J lost 3 bases, V lost 4 bases, and 4 bases had no gene match. The CDR3 is 13 amino acids. The CDR3 sequence is CAWIGQGHTEAFF. In DNA form, the CDR3 reads TGTGCCTGGATAGGACAGGGACACACTGAAGCTTTCTTT.

This clone was found a few times. The rearrangement joins TRBV6-1 to TRBJ1-2; D remains ambiguous. The V and J ends lost 7 bases and 4 bases respectively, with 7 bases between them. From germline, CDR1 is MNHNS and CDR2 SASEGT. The CDR3 contains 11 residues. The CDR3 reads CASKQLYGYTF. CDR3 nucleotides: TGTGCCAGCAAACAGCTCTATGGCTACACCTTC.

The chain is built from TRBV5-1 and TRBJ1-5; a weak D match, TRBD1 (5 bases). V was trimmed by 5 bases and J by 6 bases, leaving 18 bases between them. Germline assignment: CDR1 SGHRS and CDR2 YFSETQ. This CDR3 region has 15 residues. CDR3 region: CASRPDIRDGQPQHF. The DNA of the CDR3 is TGCGCCAGCAGACCGGACATTCGTGATGGTCAGCCCCAGCATTTT.

This clone was seen only once. The rearrangement joins TRBV7-2 to TRBJ1-2; 7 nucleotides align to TRBD1. CDR1 SGHTA and CDR2 FQGNSA come from the germline V gene. The CDR3 spans 18 residues. V gave up 3 bases and J gave up 0 bases; unmatched junction bases: 13. The CDR3 loop reads CASSFPSDRPSSNYGYTF. The CDR3 DNA is TGTGCCAGCAGCTTTCCGTCGGACAGGCCAAGCTCTAACTATGGCTACACCTTC.

This chain connects TRBV6-5 to TRBJ1-1; TRBD1 might be the D (5 bases). The germline V gene encodes CDR1 MNHEY and CDR2 SVGAGI. The CDR3 has 14 amino acids. The V gene lost 7 bases and the J gene lost 6 bases, with 18 bases spanning the gap. The CDR3 nucleotides read TGTGCCAGCACCGAGCCCGGGGCGAGGGCTGAAGCTTTCTTT. This codes for CASTEPGARAEAFF.

This clone was picked up a small number of times. V and J are TRBV9 and TRBJ1-4; maybe TRBD1 (5 bases). Germline V gene sequence: CDR1 SGDLS, CDR2 YYNGEE. Trimming stripped 2 bases from V and 7 bases from J, with 15 bases between. The CDR3 is 15 amino acids. CDR3 in amino acids: CASSVSDTFGEKLFF. In DNA form, the CDR3 reads TGTGCCAGCAGCGTTTCGGACACGTTTGGTGAAAAACTGTTTTTT.

J is TRBJ2-5 and V is TRBV9; the D gene could be TRBD1 or TRBD2 (6 bases each). The V and J ends lost 0 bases and 2 bases respectively, with 14 bases between them. The CDR3 loop spans 16 amino acids. Germline CDR1 is SGDLS and CDR2 is YYNGEE. CDR3 nucleotides: TGTGCCAGCAGCGTAGGAGAGGGGGGTAGGCAAGAGACCCAGTACTTC. Amino acid sequence: CASSVGEGGRQETQYF.

This chain joins TRBV21-1 and TRBJ2-4; the table's D call, TRBD2, was not checked against the DNA. TRBV21-1 is a pseudogene locus. The CDR3 is made up of 17 amino acids. As DNA, the CDR3 is TGTGCCAGCAGCAAAGCGCTTTTGAGTGTGTACTTAAGCATTCAGTACTTC. It specifies CASSKALLSVYLSIQYF.

The V call is TRBV5-1, the J call TRBJ2-6; D is undetermined. Germline CDR1 is SGHRS and CDR2 is YFSETQ. V was shortened by 7 bases and J by 4 bases, with 15 bases between the two germline ends. This CDR3 has 15 amino acids. Here the CDR3 DNA reads TGCGCCAGCTATAATCAGGCCTCCGGGGCCAACGTCCTGACTTTC. It specifies CASYNQASGANVLTF.

The CDR3 DNA reads TGTGCCTGGAGGGCGGGCGGCTACGAGCAGTACTTC. This encodes CAWRAGGYEQYF. The V gene is TRBV30, the J gene TRBJ2-7, with D tentatively TRBD2 (5 bases). Germline V lookup: CDR1 GTSNPN, CDR2 SVGIG (reference sequence). The CDR3 extends over 12 amino acids. V shed 3 bases and J shed 3 bases, with 9 bases lying between them.